Below, one TCR beta chain is given with its context. These data are taken from a study of blood T cell repertoires in COVID-19. Study as a whole: Spain, Italy and the United States supplied samples that represented acute and convalescent COVID-19. T cells, B-cell-depleted T cells, or PBMCs provided the cDNA or gDNA that served as material.

Germline V gene data show CDR1 as SNHLY and CDR2 as FYNNEI. This CDR3 comprises 15 residues. The junction had 5 bases not matched to a gene; V was cut back by 7 bases and J by 2 bases. In the original analysis: Amplified reference gene primers provided the basis for estimating nucleated cell counts. Measured with immunoSEQ multiplex PCR; TCRdb has only the in-frame clones, and not every one. The V and J calls and clone size come from that table; D and trimming were worked out from the DNA. The data show 150,000 to 200,000 clones, with more than 70% seen just once and about 4% held by the top ten. The rearrangement uses TRBV2 and TRBJ2-3, with 11 bases identical to TRBD2. The clonotype was recovered from a woman aged 25 to 39 with acute or convalescent COVID-19. The sequenced material came from peripheral blood. CDR3: CASKGTSGYTDTQYF. The CDR3 DNA reads as TGTGCCAGCAAGGGGACTAGCGGTTACACAGATACGCAGTATTTT.